The 8 T cell receptor beta chains presented below share a single source sample, sequenced in a study of technical replicates of blood from several donors. Libraries were prepared by immunoSEQ multiplex PCR; TCRdb keeps only in-frame clonotypes and omits some of them. The sample holds roughly 13,000 clones, roughly 80% seen once. The sequencing input was PBMCs. The receptors stem from a human donor in good health.

The chain couples TRBV5-1 to TRBJ2-3; 11 bases are a match to TRBD2. V lost 5 bases to trimming and J lost 4 bases; unmatched junction nucleotides: 3. Germline lookup yields CDR1 SGHRS and CDR2 YFSETQ. There are 14 residues in the CDR3. The chain's CDR3 is CASSGSGRADTQYF. Written as DNA, the CDR3 is TGCGCCAGCAGTGGTAGCGGGAGGGCAGATACGCAGTATTTT. The complete variable domain, with remaining parts taken from reference TRBV5-1 and TRBJ2-3, reads KAGVTQTPRYLIKTRGQQVTLSCSPISGHRSVSWYQQTPGQGLQFLFEYFSETQRNKGNFPGRFSGRQFSNSRSEMNVSTLELGDSALYLCASSGSGRADTQYFGPGTRLTVL.

This sequence joins TRBV19 and TRBJ2-7, with 13 bases identical to TRBD2. The CDR3 is 17 residues long. CDR1 LNHDA and CDR2 SQIVND come from the germline V gene (reference sequence). Trimming removed 5 bases from V and 5 bases from J; junction bases left unmatched: 12. CDR3 amino acids: CASSSRLAGGVENEQYF. The CDR3 coding sequence is TGTGCCAGTAGTTCTCGACTAGCGGGAGGCGTAGAAAACGAGCAGTACTTC. Using reference TRBV19 and TRBJ2-7 for the parts outside the CDR3, the full variable domain is DGGITQSPKYLFRKEGQNVTLSCEQNLNHDAMYWYRQDPGQGLRLIYYSQIVNDFQKGDIAEGYSVSREKKESFPLTVTSAQKNPTAFYLCASSSRLAGGVENEQYFGPGTRLTVT.

V is TRBV6-1 and J is TRBJ1-4; D might be TRBD1 (5 bases). CDR3 length: 14 amino acids. Trimming stripped 4 bases from V and 5 bases from J, with 11 bases between. Germline V gene lookup returns CDR1 MNHNS and CDR2 SASEGT. This CDR3 is CASSVGGENEKLFF. CDR3 bases: TGTGCCAGCAGTGTGGGGGGAGAGAATGAAAAACTGTTTTTT.

The chain couples TRBV5-1 to TRBJ2-7; 10 nucleotides agree with TRBD1. CDR1 SGHRS and CDR2 YFSETQ come from the germline V gene. The CDR3 contains 14 residues. The junction had 6 bases not matched to a gene; V was cut back by 2 bases and J by 7 bases. Written as DNA, the CDR3 is TGCGCCAGCAGCTTATGGGACAGGGGCCGGGAGCAGTACTTC. It is translated as CASSLWDRGREQYF.

V gene TRBV5-1 combines with J gene TRBJ2-7; TRBD2 agrees at 11 bases. The CDR3 runs 15 residues. From germline, CDR1 is SGHRS and CDR2 YFSETQ. The junction had 12 bases not matched to a gene; V was cut back by 6 bases and J by 7 bases. The CDR3 loop reads CASTTGTSGAWEQYF. CDR3 nucleotide sequence: TGCGCCAGCACCACCGGGACTAGCGGAGCGTGGGAGCAGTACTTC.

This clone was observed a handful of times. This chain links TRBV6-1 with TRBJ1-3, with no clear D. CDR1 is MNHNS, CDR2 SASEGT, per germline. The ends were cut back, 2 bases at V and 5 bases at J, with 13 bases in the middle. CDR3 length: 15 residues. DNA for the CDR3: TGTGCCAGCAGTGAAATCGGCCGGGGTAGAAACACCATATATTTT. Encoded protein: CASSEIGRGRNTIYF.

This clone was detected once. This chain links TRBV2 with TRBJ1-2; D might be TRBD1 (5 bases). V lost 1 base to trimming and J lost 8 bases, with 11 bases between them. In germline, CDR1 is SNHLY, CDR2 FYNNEI. CDR3 length: 13 residues. CDR3 loop: CASSEGGEGGYTF. Written as DNA, the CDR3 is TGTGCCAGCAGTGAAGGAGGGGAGGGAGGCTACACCTTC. The variable domain in full, completed from reference TRBV2 and TRBJ1-2, reads EPEVTQTPSHQVTQMGQEVILRCVPISNHLYFYWYRQILGQKVEFLVSFYNNEISEKSEIFDDQFSVERPDGSNFTLKIRSTKLEDSAMYFCASSEGGEGGYTFGSGTRLTVV.

This clone was counted once. The chain joins TRBV7-2 to TRBJ2-7, with 9 nucleotides matching TRBD2. There are 17 residues in the CDR3. Germline CDR1 is SGHTA and CDR2 is FQGNSA. The V segment lost 0 bases and the J segment 6 bases; nucleotides outside the gene matches: 12. In nucleotides, the CDR3 is TGTGCCAGCAGCTTAGCCGCGGGGGGGGGCGCGGGTACCGAGCAGTACTTC. This gives the protein CASSLAAGGGAGTEQYF.